This T cell receptor (beta chain) was profiled in a study of vaccination effects on CD4 cells after COVID-19. The protocol was immunoSEQ multiplex PCR, while the TCRdb copy is restricted to in-frame clones and leaves out a portion. The table records under 40,000 clones, approximately 80% of them present only once. Worth noting for this clone: Its antigen is not known.

Before sequencing took place, the ViraFEST assay used viral peptide pools to expand antigen-specific CD4+ T cells. After less than twelve days in culture, the CD4+ T cells were isolated. It was two doses of either the BNT162b2 or mRNA-1273 vaccine that participants received. The receptor comes from a human donor who received a COVID-19 vaccine. Some clones in this sample may be carry-over from other donors' samples. Sequencing used CD4+ T cells from PBMCs cultured with HCoV-NL63 spike peptides, obtained after COVID-19 vaccination.

The CDR3 reads CASGWGIAGANVLTF. DNA for the CDR3: TGTGCCAGCGGGTGGGGAATCGCTGGGGCCAACGTCCTGACTTTC. V usage is TRBV2 and J usage is TRBJ2-6, with no clear D. Trimming took 8 bases from V and 2 from J, leaving 13 bases between them. This CDR3 comprises 15 residues. Germline CDR1 and CDR2: SNHLY and FYNNEI.